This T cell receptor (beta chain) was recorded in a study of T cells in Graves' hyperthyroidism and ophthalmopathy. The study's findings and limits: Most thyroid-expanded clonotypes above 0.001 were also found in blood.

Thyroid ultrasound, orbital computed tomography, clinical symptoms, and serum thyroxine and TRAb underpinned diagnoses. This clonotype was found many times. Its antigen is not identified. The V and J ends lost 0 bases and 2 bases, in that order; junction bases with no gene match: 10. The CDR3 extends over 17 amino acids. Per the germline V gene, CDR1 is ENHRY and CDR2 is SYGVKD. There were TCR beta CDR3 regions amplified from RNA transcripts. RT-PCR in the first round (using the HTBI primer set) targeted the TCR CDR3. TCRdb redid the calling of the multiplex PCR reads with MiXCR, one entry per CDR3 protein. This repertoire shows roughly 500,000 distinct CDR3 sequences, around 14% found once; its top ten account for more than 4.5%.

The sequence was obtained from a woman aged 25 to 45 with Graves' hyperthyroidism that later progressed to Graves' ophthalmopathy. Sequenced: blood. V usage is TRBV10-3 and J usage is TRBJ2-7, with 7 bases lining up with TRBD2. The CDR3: CAISESSVSSGPYEQYF. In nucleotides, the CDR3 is TGTGCCATCAGTGAGTCGTCCGTATCTAGCGGACCCTACGAGCAGTACTTC.